What follows are 24 T cell receptor beta chains derived from one specimen sequenced in a study of T cell responses to AZD1222 COVID-19 vaccine. TCRdb's copy holds only in-frame clones and misses some; the assay was immunoSEQ multiplex PCR. Of approximately 150,000 clones in the sample, approximately 89% are singletons; the top ten hold under 2%. The sequencing here drew on peripheral blood, taken 28 days after the second AZD1222 dose. Receptors were obtained from an adult who received the AZD1222 COVID-19 vaccine.

The rearrangement links TRBV6-6 to TRBJ1-4, with no clear D. The V and J ends lost 2 bases and 5 bases respectively, with 9 bases between them. The CDR3 covers 14 residues. Germline assignment: CDR1 MNHNY and CDR2 SVGAGI (reference sequence). CDR3 in amino acids: CASSYGDANEKLFF. The DNA for the CDR3 is TGTGCCAGCAGTTACGGCGATGCCAATGAAAAACTGTTTTTT.

The chain links TRBV7-8 to TRBJ2-7; D perhaps matches TRBD1 (6 bases). This CDR3 spans 15 amino acids. V dropped 7 bases and J dropped 3 bases, with 19 bases sitting between them. The germline gives CDR1 SGHVS, CDR2 FQNEAQ. As DNA, the CDR3 is TGTGCCAGCACCCGAGGGGGAACGGTCTTCTACGAGCAGTACTTC. Protein sequence: CASTRGGTVFYEQYF.

The rearrangement links TRBV9 to TRBJ1-2; 11 nucleotides align to TRBD1. Germline V gives CDR1 SGDLS, CDR2 YYNGEE. There are 14 residues in the CDR3. The V gene end was trimmed by 5 bases and the J gene end by 3 bases; junction bases not matched to a gene: 3. The CDR3 region has the DNA TGTGCCAGCAGGGGACAGGGGGTAGACTATGGCTACACCTTC. It specifies CASRGQGVDYGYTF.

This clone was recorded only once. V and J are TRBV10-3 and TRBJ1-2, with D tentatively TRBD1 (6 bases). Germline V gives CDR1 ENHRY, CDR2 SYGVKD. Trimming removed 6 bases from V and 6 bases from J, with 23 bases in between. The CDR3 is 16 residues long. CDR3 sequence (DNA): TGTGCCATCAGCCACCGGGACACAACGAGCCGAGATGGCTACACCTTC. It is translated as CAISHRDTTSRDGYTF.

The V and J genes are TRBV6-5 and TRBJ1-2; 8 nucleotides match TRBD1. Unmatched junction bases numbered 3, after V lost 2 bases and J lost 1 base. The CDR3 runs 15 residues. Germline-derived CDR1 and CDR2 are MNHEY and SVGAGI. This CDR3 is CASSYRGQGNYGYTF. In DNA form, the CDR3 reads TGTGCCAGCAGTTACCGTGGACAGGGTAACTATGGCTACACCTTC.

This clone was seen once. The chain combines TRBV4-2 with TRBJ2-2; tentative D call: TRBD1 (7 bases). This CDR3 spans 17 amino acids. Germline lookup yields CDR1 LGHNA and CDR2 YNFKEQ. V was shortened by 4 bases and J by 6 bases, with 21 bases between the two germline ends. The CDR3 sequence: CASSPARGGGDAGELFF. CDR3 nucleotide sequence: TGTGCCAGCAGCCCAGCCCGAGGAGGGGGCGATGCCGGGGAGCTGTTTTTT.

The chain couples TRBV4-3 to TRBJ1-2; D gene uncertain. The germline V gene encodes CDR1 LGHNA and CDR2 YSLEER. The CDR3 runs to 15 residues. Trimming pared 4 bases from V and 3 bases from J, leaving 15 bases between. The CDR3 region is CASSRTNEGDYGYTF. CDR3 nucleotide sequence: TGCGCCAGCAGCCGCACAAACGAGGGCGACTATGGCTACACCTTC.

This sequence joins TRBV27 and TRBJ2-7, with TRBD2 matching over 7 bases. Germline V gene data show CDR1 as MNHEY and CDR2 as SMNVEV (reference sequence). Trimming removed 5 bases from V and 1 base from J; junction bases left unmatched: 8. This CDR3 has 15 residues. CDR3 sequence: CASSREKRGSYEQYF. CDR3 in DNA: TGTGCCAGCAGTCGGGAAAAGCGGGGATCCTACGAGCAGTACTTC.

The chain combines TRBV10-3 with TRBJ2-5; tentatively, D is TRBD1 or TRBD2 (7 bases each). There are 18 residues in the CDR3. V shed 4 bases and J shed 4 bases, with 25 bases lying between them. Germline CDR1 ENHRY, CDR2 SYGVKD. The DNA of the CDR3 is TGTGCCATCAGTGGGCATTTTTCTAGCGGCCAGGGGGGAGAGACCCAGTACTTC. It translates to CAISGHFSSGQGGETQYF.

CDR3 in DNA: TGTGCCAGCAGCTCGCTTGGTGCCGGGAGCGGCAAAAACATTCAGTACTTC. It codes for CASSSLGAGSGKNIQYF. The chain employs TRBV11-2 and TRBJ2-4, with D possibly being TRBD2 (6 bases). From germline, CDR1 is SGHAT and CDR2 FQNNGV. V lost 4 bases to trimming and J lost 3 bases, with 19 bases between them. This CDR3 region has 17 residues.

This chain links TRBV6-1 with TRBJ1-2, with 8 bases aligning to TRBD1. The length of the CDR3 is 15 residues. The J segment lost 5 bases and the V segment lost 7 bases, leaving 12 bases of the junction unmatched. The germline V gene has CDR1 MNHNS and CDR2 SASEGT. The CDR3: CASTYYSGQAYGYTF. The CDR3 region has the DNA TGTGCCAGCACTTATTACTCGGGACAGGCGTATGGCTACACCTTC.

The chain carries TRBV27 and TRBJ1-4, with 9 bases aligning to TRBD1. The CDR3 runs 16 residues. Germline CDR1 and CDR2: MNHEY and SMNVEV (reference sequence). Losses at the gene ends were 5 bases for V and 9 bases for J; bases not matched to a gene: 13. The CDR3 DNA reads as TGTGCCAGCAGTCCCCGGTGGGGACAGGGAGGTAAAAAACTGTTTTTT. Translated, it gives CASSPRWGQGGKKLFF.

This clone was counted a single time. The chain joins TRBV4-1 to TRBJ1-1; D is unclear. This CDR3 is 14 amino acids long. Deletions cut 3 bases from V and 4 bases from J, with 12 bases between. Germline assignment: CDR1 MGHRA and CDR2 YSYEKL. In DNA, the CDR3 is TGCGCCAGCAGCCAGGTATACACTACCACTGAAGCTTTCTTT. Its protein is CASSQVYTTTEAFF.

The chain carries TRBV5-4 and TRBJ2-2, with D perhaps TRBD2 (5 bases). The length of the CDR3 is 16 residues. Germline V CDR1 and CDR2: SGHNT, YYREEE (reference sequence). Trimming removed 4 bases from V and 1 base from J, with 14 bases in between. DNA for the CDR3: TGTGCCAGCAGCGCGAGGGCCAGTCAGAACACCGGGGAGCTGTTTTTT. It yields the protein CASSARASQNTGELFF. The full variable domain, completed using reference TRBV5-4 and TRBJ2-2, is ETGVTQSPTHLIKTRGQQVTLRCSSQSGHNTVSWYQQALGQGPQFIFQYYREEENGRGNFPPRFSGLQFPNYSSELNVNALELDDSALYLCASSARASQNTGELFFGEGSRLTVL.

This sequence joins TRBV28 and TRBJ1-3; no definite D call. The CDR3 extends over 15 amino acids. The germline CDR1 and CDR2 sequences are MDHEN and SYDVKM. V was cut by 4 bases and J by 0 bases, with 10 bases left in between. CDR3 amino acids: CASSSPPGSGNTIYF. In nucleotides, the CDR3 is TGTGCCAGCAGTTCCCCCCCGGGCTCTGGAAACACCATATATTTT.

The rearrangement links TRBV24-1 to TRBJ2-1; D perhaps matches TRBD2 (5 bases). V gave up 9 bases and J gave up 5 bases, with 16 bases separating them. Per germline, CDR1 KGHDR and CDR2 SFDVKD. The CDR3 consists of 14 residues. CDR3 in DNA: TGTGCCACCGTAGGAGGCATTGGGGACAATGAGCAGTTCTTC. Encoded protein: CATVGGIGDNEQFF.

The CDR3, as DNA: TGTGCCAGCAGCTTAGTGGGGCTGAACACCGGGGAGCTGTTTTTT. The encoded protein is CASSLVGLNTGELFF. V gene TRBV7-8 combines with J gene TRBJ2-2; a weak D match, TRBD1 (5 bases). Germline CDR1 is SGHVS and CDR2 is FQNEAQ. V was cut by 1 base and J by 1 base, with 7 bases left in between. CDR3 length: 15 residues.

This chain connects TRBV7-3 to TRBJ2-1, with TRBD2 as a possible D gene (5 bases). Trimming pared 3 bases from V and 5 bases from J, leaving 14 bases between. The length of the CDR3 is 15 residues. CDR1 is SGHTA, CDR2 FQGTGA, per germline. DNA of the CDR3: TGTGCCAGCAGCTTGGAATTACGGGGAAACAATGAGCAGTTCTTC. Protein product: CASSLELRGNNEQFF.

In its sample, this clone was seen once. V gene TRBV7-9 combines with J gene TRBJ1-3; TRBD1 matches 7 bases. Trimming took 5 bases from V and 4 from J; bases not matched to a gene: 5. CDR3 length: 14 amino acids. Looked up from germline, CDR1 is SEHNR and CDR2 is FQNEAQ (reference sequence). CDR3 nucleotide sequence: TGTGCCAGCAGCACGGACAGGTCAGGAAACACCATATATTTT. It encodes CASSTDRSGNTIYF.

This chain joins TRBV7-2 and TRBJ1-2; 7 nucleotides line up with TRBD1. The CDR3 covers 15 residues. V lost 1 base to trimming and J lost 8 bases; unmatched junction nucleotides: 10. Germline V CDR1 and CDR2: SGHTA, FQGNSA. The CDR3 coding sequence is TGTGCCAGCAGCTTAGTCAGGGAGGGGGCGGGCGGCTACACCTTC. It codes for CASSLVREGAGGYTF.

V gene TRBV12-3 or TRBV12-4 combines with J gene TRBJ2-7, with D possibly being TRBD1 or TRBD2 (5 bases each). Trimming removed 6 bases from V and 7 bases from J, with 16 bases in between. The CDR3 runs to 13 residues. The CDR3 bases are TGTGCCAGCAGCCCGTGGGCAGGGACGGAGCAGTACTTC. It is translated as CASSPWAGTEQYF.

The chain couples TRBV5-1 to TRBJ2-1; D is perhaps TRBD1 or TRBD2 (6 bases each). Germline-derived CDR1 and CDR2 are SGHRS and YFSETQ. Between the trimmed V and J ends, which lost 2 bases and 8 bases, there was a span of 20 bases. The CDR3 loop spans 16 amino acids. The CDR3 coding sequence is TGCGCCAGCAGCTTAGCAAAGGGACTTTCAGGGGATGAGCAGTTCTTC. Amino acid sequence: CASSLAKGLSGDEQFF.

In regard to this clone: The same CDR3 can be traced to other DNA sequences in this sample. The chain joins TRBV12-5 to TRBJ2-7; D is perhaps TRBD2 (7 bases). The CDR3 length is 16 residues. Germline V gene sequence: CDR1 LGHNT, CDR2 FRNRAP. V dropped 7 bases and J dropped 0 bases, with 19 bases sitting between them. CDR3 amino acids: CASALGGHTPSYEQYF. The CDR3, as DNA: TGTGCTAGTGCTCTCGGGGGGCATACCCCCTCCTACGAGCAGTACTTC.

This chain links TRBV3-1 (or the pseudogene TRBV3-2) with TRBJ2-1; 16 bases fit TRBD2. The CDR3 consists of 16 residues. V was pared by 5 bases and J by 7 bases, with 5 bases of the junction left unmatched. Germline-derived CDR1 and CDR2 are LGHDT and YNNKEL (reference sequence). CDR3 DNA sequence: TGTGCCAGCAGCAGGGGACTAGCGGGAGGGGGTAATGAGCAGTTCTTC. Encoded protein: CASSRGLAGGGNEQFF.